One sample yielded the 17 T cell receptor beta chains listed below, sequenced in a study of blood T cell repertoires in COVID-19. Profiled with immunoSEQ multiplex PCR; TCRdb holds only in-frame clones, not every one. The sample consists of more than 300,000 clones, over 75% of them appearing once. Source material: peripheral blood. These receptors originate from a woman aged 25 to 39 with COVID-19, enrolled during active disease.

The J gene is TRBJ2-2, the V gene TRBV5-1; 8 nucleotides match TRBD2. The CDR3 runs 15 residues. Germline loops: CDR1 SGHRS, CDR2 YFSETQ. The J segment lost 4 bases and the V segment lost 2 bases, leaving 4 bases of the junction unmatched. CDR3 region: CASSFGGAITGELFF. The CDR3 DNA reads as TGCGCCAGCAGCTTCGGGGGGGCGATCACCGGGGAGCTGTTTTTT.

This chain uses TRBV6-5 with TRBJ1-6, with D uncertain. This CDR3 has 12 residues. Per the germline V gene, CDR1 is MNHEY and CDR2 is SVGAGI. The germline V and J ends were trimmed by 8 bases and 10 bases, with 12 bases remaining between them. The CDR3 region has the DNA TGTGCCAGCCAGTTGGGAGGGTCACCCCTCCACTTT. It specifies CASQLGGSPLHF.

V is TRBV6-6 and J is TRBJ2-1, with D maybe TRBD2 (6 bases). The V end was cut by 6 bases, the J end by 0 bases, with 12 bases between. The CDR3 sequence is 15 residues long. Germline V CDR1 and CDR2: MNHNY, SVGAGI (reference sequence). CDR3 nucleotide sequence: TGTGCCAGCAGGGGGGGTCCAACCTCCTACAATGAGCAGTTCTTC. It encodes CASRGGPTSYNEQFF.

This clone was found once. The chain joins TRBV4-3 to TRBJ2-3; D ambiguous. Trimming stripped 0 bases from V and 5 bases from J, with 12 bases between. The CDR3 contains 15 residues. The germline gives CDR1 LGHNA, CDR2 YSLEER. CDR3 amino acids: CASSQDLASKDTQYF. CDR3 sequence (DNA): TGCGCCAGCAGCCAAGATCTGGCTAGTAAAGATACGCAGTATTTT.

This chain joins TRBV5-1 and TRBJ2-2; 11 nucleotides align to TRBD2. The CDR3 is 16 residues long. J lost 3 bases, V lost 3 bases, and 4 bases had no gene match. The V gene's germline CDR1 is SGHRS and CDR2 YFSETQ. CDR3 coding DNA: TGCGCCAGCAGCTCCGGACTAGCGGGTGACACCGGGGAGCTGTTTTTT. It codes for CASSSGLAGDTGELFF. The variable domain in full, with the rest retrieved from reference TRBV5-1 and TRBJ2-2, is KAGVTQTPRYLIKTRGQQVTLSCSPISGHRSVSWYQQTPGQGLQFLFEYFSETQRNKGNFPGRFSGRQFSNSRSEMNVSTLELGDSALYLCASSSGLAGDTGELFFGEGSRLTVL.

V and J are TRBV18 and TRBJ1-2; TRBD1 matches at 9 bases. V trimming: 5 bases; J trimming: 8 bases; junction bases outside the gene matches: 6. CDR3 length: 13 residues. Germline CDR1 KGHSH, CDR2 LQKENI. CDR3 sequence: CASSAGQGRGYTF. The CDR3 bases are TGTGCCAGCTCAGCGGGACAGGGTAGAGGCTACACCTTC.

The V gene is TRBV28, the J gene TRBJ2-7, with a weak D call TRBD1 (5 bases). The CDR3 has 13 amino acids. Trimming took 5 bases from V and 7 from J, leaving 15 bases between them. The germline gives CDR1 MDHEN, CDR2 SYDVKM. The CDR3 DNA is TGTGCCAGCAGTACTCCCCAGGGAATAGAGCAGTACTTC. Its protein product is CASSTPQGIEQYF. The full variable domain, its missing parts supplied by reference TRBV28 and TRBJ2-7, is DVKVTQSSRYLVKRTGEKVFLECVQDMDHENMFWYRQDPGLGLRLIYFSYDVKMKEKGDIPEGYSVSREKKERFSLILESASTNQTSMYLCASSTPQGIEQYFGPGTRLTVT.

This sequence joins TRBV28 and TRBJ1-2; a possible D gene is TRBD1 (5 bases). Trimming pared 5 bases from V and 8 bases from J, leaving 18 bases between. Germline lookup yields CDR1 MDHEN and CDR2 SYDVKM. There are 14 residues in the CDR3. CDR3 sequence reads: CASSPLPGRGGYTF. The CDR3 nucleotides are TGTGCCAGCAGTCCCCTTCCGGGGCGGGGAGGCTACACCTTC.

The V gene is TRBV15, the J gene TRBJ1-6; 9 bases map to TRBD1. The CDR3 spans 16 residues. Looked up from germline, CDR1 is LNHNV and CDR2 is YYDKDF (reference sequence). The V segment lost 4 bases and the J segment 10 bases; nucleotides outside the gene matches: 11. CDR3 bases: TGTGCCACCAGCACTCAACCGGGACAGGGTATCTCACCCCTCCACTTT. It specifies CATSTQPGQGISPLHF.

The rearrangement uses TRBV28 and TRBJ2-5; weak D call: TRBD1 (6 bases). The CDR3 totals 17 residues. V dropped 6 bases and J dropped 2 bases, with 22 bases sitting between them. Germline V CDR1 and CDR2: MDHEN, SYDVKM. CDR3 residues: CASSGFIVGAPQETQYF. The DNA for the CDR3 is TGTGCCAGCAGCGGTTTCATTGTGGGGGCACCTCAAGAGACCCAGTACTTC. Full variable domain (outside the CDR3, taken from reference TRBV28 and TRBJ2-5): DVKVTQSSRYLVKRTGEKVFLECVQDMDHENMFWYRQDPGLGLRLIYFSYDVKMKEKGDIPEGYSVSREKKERFSLILESASTNQTSMYLCASSGFIVGAPQETQYFGPGTRLLVL.

This chain joins TRBV11-1 and TRBJ1-1, with a weak D call TRBD1 (5 bases). The CDR3 runs to 15 residues. Trimming cost V 0 bases and J 8 bases, with 16 bases left between them. Germline loops: CDR1 SGHAT, CDR2 FQDESV (reference sequence). The CDR3 region has the DNA TGTGCCAGCAGCTTAGCAGCTGGGGCTTTTTGGGAAGCTTTCTTT. Encoded protein: CASSLAAGAFWEAFF.

This chain uses TRBV3-1 (or the pseudogene TRBV3-2) with TRBJ2-1; D gene unclear. Trimming removed 2 bases from V and 6 bases from J, with 8 bases in between. The CDR3 has 13 residues. CDR1 LGHDT and CDR2 YNNKEL come from the germline V gene (reference sequence). The DNA for the CDR3 is TGTGCCAGCAGCCAAATTTTGGCCAATGAGCAGTTCTTC. As protein: CASSQILANEQFF.

The chain has TRBV7-2 and TRBJ1-2; the D gene is possibly TRBD1 (5 bases). V lost 1 base to trimming and J lost 8 bases, with 11 bases between them. The CDR3 is made up of 13 amino acids. Per germline, CDR1 SGHTA and CDR2 FQGNSA. The CDR3 loop reads CASSLVRARGYTF. DNA for the CDR3: TGTGCCAGCAGCTTAGTCAGGGCCCGAGGCTACACCTTC. Using reference TRBV7-2 and TRBJ1-2 for the parts outside the CDR3, the full variable domain is GAGVSQSPSNKVTEKGKDVELRCDPISGHTALYWYRQSLGQGLEFLIYFQGNSAPDKSGLPSDRFSAERTGGSVSTLTIQRTQQEDSAVYLCASSLVRARGYTFGSGTRLTVV.

The chain uses TRBV19 and TRBJ2-1; D perhaps matches TRBD2 (5 bases). In germline, CDR1 is LNHDA, CDR2 SQIVND (reference sequence). Trimming cost V 4 bases and J 3 bases, with 10 bases left between them. This CDR3 has 14 amino acids. The CDR3 is CASSSGLGYNEQFF. DNA of the CDR3: TGTGCCAGTAGTAGCGGGCTGGGCTACAATGAGCAGTTCTTC.

The V and J genes are TRBV5-6 and TRBJ2-4; possible D gene TRBD1, 6 bases. The CDR3 has 13 amino acids. Germline CDR1 reads SGHDT; CDR2 reads YYEEEE. V lost 3 bases, J lost 8 bases, and 12 bases lay in between. The chain's CDR3 is CASSSQGLDIQYF. The CDR3 DNA reads TGTGCCAGCAGCTCACAGGGCCTGGACATTCAGTACTTC.

This clone was detected a few times. V usage is TRBV5-1 and J usage is TRBJ2-1, with D possibly being TRBD1 (5 bases). The CDR3 spans 15 residues. Trimming left V 0 bases short and J 9 bases short, with 16 bases between. Germline lookup yields CDR1 SGHRS and CDR2 YFSETQ. The CDR3 DNA sequence: TGCGCCAGCAGCTTGGGGGGCTTGGCAAGCGCTGAGCAGTTCTTC. Amino acid sequence: CASSLGGLASAEQFF. Combining the CDR3 with reference TRBV5-1 and TRBJ2-1 gives the whole variable domain KAGVTQTPRYLIKTRGQQVTLSCSPISGHRSVSWYQQTPGQGLQFLFEYFSETQRNKGNFPGRFSGRQFSNSRSEMNVSTLELGDSALYLCASSLGGLASAEQFFGPGTRLTVL.

This clone was counted once. V is TRBV3-1 (or the pseudogene TRBV3-2) and J is TRBJ2-5; 12 bases fit TRBD2. The CDR3 totals 19 residues. Unmatched junction bases numbered 11, after V lost 2 bases and J lost 1 base. The germline gives CDR1 LGHDT, CDR2 YNNKEL (reference sequence). This CDR3 reads CASSQKLRLAGVRQETQYF. The CDR3 bases are TGTGCCAGCAGCCAAAAACTAAGACTAGCGGGAGTGCGCCAAGAGACCCAGTACTTC.